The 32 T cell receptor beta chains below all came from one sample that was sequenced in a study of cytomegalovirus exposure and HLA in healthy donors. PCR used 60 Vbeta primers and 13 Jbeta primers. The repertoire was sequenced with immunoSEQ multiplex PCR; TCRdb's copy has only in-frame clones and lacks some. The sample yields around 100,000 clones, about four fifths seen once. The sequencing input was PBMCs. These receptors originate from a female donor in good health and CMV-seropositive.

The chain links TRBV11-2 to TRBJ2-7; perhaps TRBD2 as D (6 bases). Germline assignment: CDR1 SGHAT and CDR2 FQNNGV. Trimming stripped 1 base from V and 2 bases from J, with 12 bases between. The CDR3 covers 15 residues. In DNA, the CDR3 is TGTGCCAGCAGCTTAGGCGGGGAGAGGACCTACGAGCAGTACTTC. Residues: CASSLGGERTYEQYF.

CDR3 residues: CASRLANTGELFF. The CDR3 bases are TGCGCCAGCAGGCTAGCTAACACCGGGGAGCTGTTTTTT. V gene TRBV5-1 combines with J gene TRBJ2-2; possible D gene TRBD2, 5 bases. Germline CDR1 SGHRS, CDR2 YFSETQ. Trimming stripped 5 bases from V and 2 bases from J, with 7 bases between. There are 13 residues in the CDR3.

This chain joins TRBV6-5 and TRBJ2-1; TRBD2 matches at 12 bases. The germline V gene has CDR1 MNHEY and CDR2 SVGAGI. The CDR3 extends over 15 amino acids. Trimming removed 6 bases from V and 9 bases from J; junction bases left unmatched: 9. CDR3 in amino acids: CASREATSGRREQFF. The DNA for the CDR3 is TGTGCCAGCAGGGAGGCCACTAGCGGGAGGCGTGAGCAGTTCTTC.

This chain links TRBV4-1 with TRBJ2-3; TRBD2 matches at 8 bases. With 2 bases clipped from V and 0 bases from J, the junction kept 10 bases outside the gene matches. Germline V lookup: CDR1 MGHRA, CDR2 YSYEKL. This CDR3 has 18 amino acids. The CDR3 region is CASSQPLKRGLSTDTQYF. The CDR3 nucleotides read TGCGCCAGCAGCCAACCCCTCAAGCGGGGGCTTAGCACAGATACGCAGTATTTT.

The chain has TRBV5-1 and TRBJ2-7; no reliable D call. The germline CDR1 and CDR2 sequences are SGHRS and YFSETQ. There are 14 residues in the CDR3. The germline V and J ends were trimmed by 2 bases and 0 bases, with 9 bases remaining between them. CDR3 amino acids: CASSLQSASYEQYF. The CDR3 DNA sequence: TGCGCCAGCAGCTTACAAAGCGCCTCCTACGAGCAGTACTTC.

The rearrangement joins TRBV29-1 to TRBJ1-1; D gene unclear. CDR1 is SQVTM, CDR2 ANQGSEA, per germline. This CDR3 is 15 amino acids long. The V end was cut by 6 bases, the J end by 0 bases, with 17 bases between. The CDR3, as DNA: TGCAGCGTCGGAGGGTGGGAAAGAGTGAACACTGAAGCTTTCTTT. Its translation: CSVGGWERVNTEAFF.

CDR3 loop: CASSFKGQRVTEAFF. As DNA, the CDR3 is TGCGCCAGCAGCTTTAAGGGACAAAGGGTCACTGAAGCTTTCTTT. The V call is TRBV5-1, the J call TRBJ1-1; D is possibly TRBD1 (6 bases). Germline assignment: CDR1 SGHRS and CDR2 YFSETQ. This CDR3 is 15 amino acids long. V lost 2 bases to trimming and J lost 4 bases, with 15 bases between them.

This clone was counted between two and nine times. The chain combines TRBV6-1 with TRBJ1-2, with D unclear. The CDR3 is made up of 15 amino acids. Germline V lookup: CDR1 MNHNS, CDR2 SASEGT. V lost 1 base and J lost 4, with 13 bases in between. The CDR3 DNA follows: TGTGCCAGCAGTGAAGGTGTAAATCGAGTCTATGGCTACACCTTC. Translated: CASSEGVNRVYGYTF.

CDR3 residues: CASSLGAGGTLGEQFF. The CDR3 nucleotides are TGTGCCAGCAGCTTGGGAGCGGGGGGCACGTTAGGTGAGCAGTTCTTC. The rearrangement links TRBV5-4 to TRBJ2-1, with 9 bases aligning to TRBD2. The CDR3 contains 16 residues. Trimming removed 0 bases from V and 9 bases from J; junction bases left unmatched: 10. In germline, CDR1 is SGHNT, CDR2 YYREEE (reference sequence).

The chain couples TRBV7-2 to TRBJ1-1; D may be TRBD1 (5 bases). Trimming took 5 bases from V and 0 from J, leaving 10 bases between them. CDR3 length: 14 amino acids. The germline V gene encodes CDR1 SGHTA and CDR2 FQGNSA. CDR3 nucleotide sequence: TGTGCCAGCAGCCGAACAGGTATGAACACTGAAGCTTTCTTT. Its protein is CASSRTGMNTEAFF.

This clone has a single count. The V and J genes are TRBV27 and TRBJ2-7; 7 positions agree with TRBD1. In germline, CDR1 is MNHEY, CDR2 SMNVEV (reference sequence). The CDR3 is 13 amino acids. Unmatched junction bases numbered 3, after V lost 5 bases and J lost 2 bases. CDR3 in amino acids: CASSLGTAYEQYF. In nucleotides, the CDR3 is TGTGCCAGCAGTCTAGGGACAGCCTACGAGCAGTACTTC.

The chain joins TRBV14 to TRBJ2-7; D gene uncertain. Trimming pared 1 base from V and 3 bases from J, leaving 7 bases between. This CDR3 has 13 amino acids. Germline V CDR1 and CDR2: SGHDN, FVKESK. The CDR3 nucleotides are TGTGCCAGCAGCCAAGTCTCCCGCTACGAGCAGTACTTC. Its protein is CASSQVSRYEQYF.

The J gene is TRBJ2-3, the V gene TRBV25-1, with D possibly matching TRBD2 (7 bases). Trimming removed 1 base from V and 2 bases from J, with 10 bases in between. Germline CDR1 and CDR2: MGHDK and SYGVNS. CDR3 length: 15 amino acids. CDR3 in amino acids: CASSELGGPTDTQYF. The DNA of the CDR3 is TGTGCCAGCAGTGAATTGGGGGGGCCCACAGATACGCAGTATTTT.

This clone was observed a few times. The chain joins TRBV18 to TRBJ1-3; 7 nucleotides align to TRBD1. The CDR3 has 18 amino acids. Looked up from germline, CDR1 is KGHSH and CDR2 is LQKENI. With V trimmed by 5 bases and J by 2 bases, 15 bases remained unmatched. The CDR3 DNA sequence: TGTGCCAGCTCAATTCAGGAAGGGGGCGGAAAAACTGGAAACACCATATATTTT. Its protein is CASSIQEGGGKTGNTIYF.

The CDR3 here is CASSITGGWDQPQHF. Here the CDR3 DNA reads TGTGCCAGTAGTATTACAGGGGGTTGGGATCAGCCCCAGCATTTT. This chain links TRBV19 with TRBJ1-5; 8 bases fit TRBD1. The V gene end was trimmed by 3 bases and the J gene end by 5 bases; junction bases not matched to a gene: 6. Germline V lookup: CDR1 LNHDA, CDR2 SQIVND (reference sequence). The CDR3 spans 15 residues.

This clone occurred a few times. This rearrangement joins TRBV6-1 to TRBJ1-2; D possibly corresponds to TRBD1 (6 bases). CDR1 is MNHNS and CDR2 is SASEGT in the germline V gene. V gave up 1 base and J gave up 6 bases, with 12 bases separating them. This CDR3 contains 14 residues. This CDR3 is CASSEVYRDHGYTF. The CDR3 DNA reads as TGTGCCAGCAGTGAAGTTTACAGGGACCATGGCTACACCTTC.

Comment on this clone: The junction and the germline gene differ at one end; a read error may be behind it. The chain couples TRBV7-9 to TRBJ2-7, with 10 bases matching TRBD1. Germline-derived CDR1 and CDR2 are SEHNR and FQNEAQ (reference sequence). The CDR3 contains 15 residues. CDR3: CSSSSPGQGKYEQYF. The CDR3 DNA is TGTTCCAGCAGCTCACCGGGACAGGGGAAATACGAGCAGTACTTC. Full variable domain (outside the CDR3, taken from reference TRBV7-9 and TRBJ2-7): DTGVSQNPRHKITKRGQNVTFRCDPISEHNRLYWYRQTLGQGPEFLTYFQNEAQLEKSRLLSDRFSAERPKGSFSTLEIQRTEQGDSAMYLCSSSSPGQGKYEQYFGPGTRLTVT.

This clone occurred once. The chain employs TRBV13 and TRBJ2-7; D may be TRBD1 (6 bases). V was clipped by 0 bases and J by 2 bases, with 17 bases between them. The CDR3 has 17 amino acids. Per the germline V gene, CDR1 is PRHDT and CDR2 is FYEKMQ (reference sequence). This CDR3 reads CASSLGGASPYTYEQYF. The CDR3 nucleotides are TGTGCCAGCAGCTTAGGGGGGGCCTCCCCTTATACCTACGAGCAGTACTTC.

CDR3 nucleotide sequence: TGCGCCAGCAGCTTGGGGGACAACCTGAACACTGAAGCTTTCTTT. The encoded protein is CASSLGDNLNTEAFF. The J gene is TRBJ1-1, the V gene TRBV5-1; possibly TRBD1 for D (6 bases). Germline assignment: CDR1 SGHRS and CDR2 YFSETQ. The V end lost 0 bases, the J end lost 0 bases, and 9 bases lay between the germline ends. The CDR3 runs to 15 residues.

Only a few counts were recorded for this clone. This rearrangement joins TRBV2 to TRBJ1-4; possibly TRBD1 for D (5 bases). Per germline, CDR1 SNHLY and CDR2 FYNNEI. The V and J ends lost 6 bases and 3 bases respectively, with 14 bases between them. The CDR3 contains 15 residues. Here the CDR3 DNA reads TGTGCCAGCAGAGTCCAGGGTATCTCTAATGAAAAACTGTTTTTT. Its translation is CASRVQGISNEKLFF.

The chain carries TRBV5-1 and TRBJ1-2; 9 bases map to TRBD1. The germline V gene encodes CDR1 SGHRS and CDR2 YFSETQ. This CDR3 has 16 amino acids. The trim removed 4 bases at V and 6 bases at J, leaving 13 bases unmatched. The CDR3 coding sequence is TGCGCCAGCAGCAGACTACAGGGGGCTTCTTTGGATGGCTACACCTTC. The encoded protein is CASSRLQGASLDGYTF. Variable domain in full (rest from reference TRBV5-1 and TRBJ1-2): KAGVTQTPRYLIKTRGQQVTLSCSPISGHRSVSWYQQTPGQGLQFLFEYFSETQRNKGNFPGRFSGRQFSNSRSEMNVSTLELGDSALYLCASSRLQGASLDGYTFGSGTRLTVV.

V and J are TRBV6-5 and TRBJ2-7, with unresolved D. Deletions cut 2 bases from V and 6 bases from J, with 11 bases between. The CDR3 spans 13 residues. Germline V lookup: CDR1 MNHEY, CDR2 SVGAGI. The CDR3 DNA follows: TGTGCCAGCAGTTACCCAGGTATCGGCGAGCAGTACTTC. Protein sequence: CASSYPGIGEQYF.

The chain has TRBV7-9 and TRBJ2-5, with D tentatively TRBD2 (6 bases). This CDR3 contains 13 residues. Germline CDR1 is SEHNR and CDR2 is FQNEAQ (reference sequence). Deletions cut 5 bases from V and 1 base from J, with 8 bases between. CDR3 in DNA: TGTGCCAGCAGCAGTAGCGGCCAAGAGACCCAGTACTTC. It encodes CASSSSGQETQYF.

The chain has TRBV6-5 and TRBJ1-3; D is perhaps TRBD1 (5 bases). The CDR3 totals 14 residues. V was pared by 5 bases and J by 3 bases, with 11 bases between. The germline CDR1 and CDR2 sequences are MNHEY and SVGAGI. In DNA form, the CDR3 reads TGTGCCAGCAGTACGACAGTCGGTGGAAACACCATATATTTT. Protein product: CASSTTVGGNTIYF.

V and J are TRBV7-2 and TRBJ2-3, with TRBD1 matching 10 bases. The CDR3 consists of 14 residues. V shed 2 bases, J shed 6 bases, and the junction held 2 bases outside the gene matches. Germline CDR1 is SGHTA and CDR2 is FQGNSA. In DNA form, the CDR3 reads TGTGCCAGCAGCTTACGGACAGGGGGGGATACGCAGTATTTT. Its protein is CASSLRTGGDTQYF.

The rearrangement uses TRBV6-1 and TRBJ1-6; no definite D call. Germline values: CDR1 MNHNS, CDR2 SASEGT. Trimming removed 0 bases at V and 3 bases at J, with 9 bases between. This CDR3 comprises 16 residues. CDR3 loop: CASSEAFAVYNSPLHF. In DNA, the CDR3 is TGTGCCAGCAGTGAAGCCTTCGCAGTCTATAATTCACCCCTCCACTTT.

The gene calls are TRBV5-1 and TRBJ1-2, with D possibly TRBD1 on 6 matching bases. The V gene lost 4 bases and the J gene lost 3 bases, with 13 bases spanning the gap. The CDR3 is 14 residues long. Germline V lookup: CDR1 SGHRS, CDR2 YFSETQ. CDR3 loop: CASSPGHRDYGYTF. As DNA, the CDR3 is TGCGCCAGCAGCCCGGGGCACAGGGACTATGGCTACACCTTC.

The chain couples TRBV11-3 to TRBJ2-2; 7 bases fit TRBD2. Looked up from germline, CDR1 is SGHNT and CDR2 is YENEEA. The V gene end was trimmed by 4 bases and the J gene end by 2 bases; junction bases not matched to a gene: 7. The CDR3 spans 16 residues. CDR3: CASSSWSGANTGELFF. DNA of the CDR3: TGTGCCAGCAGCTCCTGGAGCGGGGCTAACACCGGGGAGCTGTTTTTT.

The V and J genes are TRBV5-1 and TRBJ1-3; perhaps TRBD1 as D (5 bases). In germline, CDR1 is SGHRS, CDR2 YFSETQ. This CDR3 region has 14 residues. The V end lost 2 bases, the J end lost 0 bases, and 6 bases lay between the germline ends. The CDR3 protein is CASSFDSSGNTIYF. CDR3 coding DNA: TGCGCCAGCAGCTTCGACAGCTCTGGAAACACCATATATTTT.

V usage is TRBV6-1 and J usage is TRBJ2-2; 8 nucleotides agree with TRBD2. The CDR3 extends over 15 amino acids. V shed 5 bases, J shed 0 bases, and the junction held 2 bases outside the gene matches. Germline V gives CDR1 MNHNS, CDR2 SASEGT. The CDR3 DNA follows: TGTGCCAGCAGTAGTAGCGGGACGAACACCGGGGAGCTGTTTTTT. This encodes CASSSSGTNTGELFF.

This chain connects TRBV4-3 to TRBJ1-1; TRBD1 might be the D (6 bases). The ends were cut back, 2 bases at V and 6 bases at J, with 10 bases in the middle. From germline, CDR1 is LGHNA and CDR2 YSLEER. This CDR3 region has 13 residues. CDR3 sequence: CASSQTGLAEAFF. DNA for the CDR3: TGCGCCAGCAGCCAAACAGGGTTGGCTGAAGCTTTCTTT.

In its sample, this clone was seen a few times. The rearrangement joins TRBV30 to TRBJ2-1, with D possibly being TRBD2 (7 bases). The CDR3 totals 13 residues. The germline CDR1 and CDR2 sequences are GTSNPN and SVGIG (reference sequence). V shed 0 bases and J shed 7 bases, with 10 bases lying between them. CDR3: CAWSVGGLNEQFF. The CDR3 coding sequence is TGTGCCTGGAGTGTGGGGGGGCTTAATGAGCAGTTCTTC.